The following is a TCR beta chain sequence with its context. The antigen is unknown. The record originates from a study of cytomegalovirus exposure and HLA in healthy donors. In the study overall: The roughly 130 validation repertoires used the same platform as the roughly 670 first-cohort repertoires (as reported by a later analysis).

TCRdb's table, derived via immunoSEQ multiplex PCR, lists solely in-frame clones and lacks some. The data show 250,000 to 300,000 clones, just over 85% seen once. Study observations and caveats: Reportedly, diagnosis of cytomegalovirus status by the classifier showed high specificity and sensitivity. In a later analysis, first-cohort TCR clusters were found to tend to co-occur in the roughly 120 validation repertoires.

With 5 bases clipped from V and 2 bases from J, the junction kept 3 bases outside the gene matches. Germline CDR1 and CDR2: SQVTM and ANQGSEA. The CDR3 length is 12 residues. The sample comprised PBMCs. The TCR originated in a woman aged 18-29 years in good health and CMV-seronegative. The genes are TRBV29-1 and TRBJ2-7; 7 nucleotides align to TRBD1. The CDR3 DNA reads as TGCAGCGTTACAGGGGTAACCTACGAGCAGTACTTC. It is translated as CSVTGVTYEQYF.